Listed below are T cell receptor beta chains from one sample, sequenced in a study of CD8 T cells in ankylosing spondylitis. TCRdb passed the 5' RACE reads through MiXCR, listing each CDR3 protein once. The repertoire holds about 500,000 distinct CDR3 sequences, with 5.3% as singletons. The sequencing input was blood, either unsorted or a sorted T cell fraction (not recorded which). The receptors stem from a male donor with ankylosing spondylitis. The CDR3 runs from the conserved cysteine through the conserved F or W. A D gene is named only where the DNA matches it firmly. The listing skips clone size in some rows; elsewhere it reads once, few, many or a size class.

d_gene: .
j_gene: TRBJ2-4
v_gene: TRBV20-1
abundance: many
CDR3nt: TGCAGTGCCCCGGGACAATTGTTAATGAAAAACATTCAGTACTTC
CDR3aa: CSAPGQLLMKNIQYF

d_gene: .
j_gene: TRBJ2-3
v_gene: TRBV21-1
abundance: .
CDR3nt: TGTGCCAGACTTGACGGCGGGGTATCAGATACGCAGTATTTT
CDR3aa: CARLDGGVSDTQYF

d_gene: .
j_gene: TRBJ2-7
v_gene: TRBV7-2
abundance: many
CDR3nt: TGTGCCAGCAGCCTAACCATTCGTCAGGGATGGTACTTC
CDR3aa: CASSLTIRQGWYF

d_gene: TRBD1
j_gene: TRBJ2-7
v_gene: TRBV28
abundance: many
CDR3nt: TGTGCCATCACAGGGGCAGGGGGCCAGTACGAGCAGTACTTC
CDR3aa: CAITGAGGQYEQYF

d_gene: .
j_gene: TRBJ1-5
v_gene: TRBV6-2/TRBV6-3
abundance: many
CDR3nt: TGTGCCAGCAGTTACTACCCCCATCAGCCCCAGCATTTT
CDR3aa: CASSYYPHQPQHF

d_gene: .
j_gene: TRBJ1-2
v_gene: TRBV29-1
abundance: many
CDR3nt: TGCAGCGTGGGAATGGGGGTCTTGGGCTATGGCTACACCTTC
CDR3aa: CSVGMGVLGYGYTF

d_gene: .
j_gene: TRBJ2-1
v_gene: TRBV11-3
abundance: many
CDR3nt: TGTGCCAGCAGCCCCGGTTGGGGATCTAATGAGCAGTTCTTC
CDR3aa: CASSPGWGSNEQFF

d_gene: .
j_gene: TRBJ2-5
v_gene: TRBV20-1
abundance: many
CDR3nt: TGCAGTGCTATTGGTAGGGTGGAGACCCAGTACTTC
CDR3aa: CSAIGRVETQYF

d_gene: TRBD2
j_gene: TRBJ2-5
v_gene: TRBV20-1
abundance: many
CDR3nt: TGCAGTGCCTGGGGACTAGCCGAAGGAGAGACCCAGTACTTC
CDR3aa: CSAWGLAEGETQYF

d_gene: .
j_gene: TRBJ1-5
v_gene: TRBV20-1
abundance: many
CDR3nt: TGCAGTGCTAGAAAACCTGATCAGCCCCAGCATTTT
CDR3aa: CSARKPDQPQHF

d_gene: .
j_gene: TRBJ2-7
v_gene: TRBV4-3
abundance: many
CDR3nt: TGCGCCAGCAGCCAAGCCCAGACCTACGAGCAGTACTTC
CDR3aa: CASSQAQTYEQYF

d_gene: .
j_gene: TRBJ2-4
v_gene: TRBV6-2/TRBV6-3
abundance: many
CDR3nt: TGTGCCAGCAGTGGCGTGGACATTCAGTACTTC
CDR3aa: CASSGVDIQYF

d_gene: .
j_gene: TRBJ1-6
v_gene: TRBV7-2
abundance: .
CDR3nt: TGTGCCAGCAGCTTAGAAGGCTTCCGGGCAAAACCCCTCCACTTT
CDR3aa: CASSLEGFRAKPLHF

d_gene: .
j_gene: TRBJ2-2
v_gene: TRBV27
abundance: many
CDR3nt: TGTGCCAGCGTCCGGGGGACAGATGCGGCCGGGGAGCTGTTTTTT
CDR3aa: CASVRGTDAAGELFF

d_gene: .
j_gene: TRBJ2-1
v_gene: TRBV7-8
abundance: many
CDR3nt: TGTGCCAGCAGCCCCGGGGCAACATATAACAATGAGCAGTTCTTC
CDR3aa: CASSPGATYNNEQFF

d_gene: .
j_gene: TRBJ2-1
v_gene: TRBV6-5
abundance: many
CDR3nt: TGTGCCAGCAGTTACTCAGAATCCCTTCGGAATGAGCAGTTCTTC
CDR3aa: CASSYSESLRNEQFF

d_gene: TRBD2
j_gene: TRBJ2-2
v_gene: TRBV5-1
abundance: many
CDR3nt: TGCGCCAGCAGCTTGGTTAGCGGGGCCGCGAACACCGGGGAGCTGTTTTTT
CDR3aa: CASSLVSGAANTGELFF

d_gene: TRBD2
j_gene: TRBJ2-1
v_gene: TRBV10-3
abundance: .
CDR3nt: TGTGCCATCAGTGAGGTCCCCGGGACTAAAAACAATGAGCAGTTCTTC
CDR3aa: CAISEVPGTKNNEQFF

d_gene: .
j_gene: TRBJ2-3
v_gene: TRBV6-1
abundance: .
CDR3nt: TGTGCCAGCAGTGAAGATAGAGGTAGCACAGATACGCAGTATTTT
CDR3aa: CASSEDRGSTDTQYF

d_gene: .
j_gene: TRBJ2-7
v_gene: TRBV6-2/TRBV6-3
abundance: many
CDR3nt: TGTGCCAGCAGTTACTCGTTGTCCTACGAGCAGTACTTC
CDR3aa: CASSYSLSYEQYF

d_gene: TRBD2
j_gene: TRBJ2-1
v_gene: TRBV4-1
abundance: .
CDR3nt: TGCGCCAGCAGACAAAACGCCCTAGCGGCTGTTTACAATGAGCAGTTCTTC
CDR3aa: CASRQNALAAVYNEQFF

d_gene: TRBD2
j_gene: TRBJ2-7
v_gene: TRBV6-1
abundance: many
CDR3nt: TGTGCCAGCGGACTAGGGCTGACTAGCGGATCTAGCTACGAGCAGTACTTC
CDR3aa: CASGLGLTSGSSYEQYF

d_gene: .
j_gene: TRBJ2-5
v_gene: TRBV5-1
abundance: few
CDR3nt: TGCGCCAGCAGATCTTCTATAGAGACCCAGTACTTC
CDR3aa: CASRSSIETQYF

d_gene: TRBD1
j_gene: TRBJ2-7
v_gene: TRBV7-2
abundance: few
CDR3nt: TGTGCCAGCAGACCGACGGGACAGCCCTACGAGCAGTACTTC
CDR3aa: CASRPTGQPYEQYF

d_gene: TRBD1
j_gene: TRBJ2-2
v_gene: TRBV28
abundance: many
CDR3nt: TGTGCCAGCACGTTGCAGGGGGACACCGGGGAGCTGTTTTTT
CDR3aa: CASTLQGDTGELFF

d_gene: .
j_gene: TRBJ1-1
v_gene: TRBV27
abundance: many
CDR3nt: TGTGCCAGCAGTGGGTTATGGAACACTGAAGCTTTCTTT
CDR3aa: CASSGLWNTEAFF

d_gene: .
j_gene: TRBJ2-2
v_gene: TRBV15
abundance: many
CDR3nt: TGTGCCACCAGCAGAGAGGGACGGATTACGAACACCGGGGAGCTGTTTTTT
CDR3aa: CATSREGRITNTGELFF

d_gene: .
j_gene: TRBJ2-5
v_gene: TRBV20-1
abundance: many
CDR3nt: TGCAGTGCCCTCGCCGGGACGCAAGAGACCCAGTACTTC
CDR3aa: CSALAGTQETQYF

d_gene: .
j_gene: TRBJ2-1
v_gene: TRBV20-1
abundance: many
CDR3nt: TGCAGTGCGGATGGGAAAGTTGGGCTTTATGAGCAGTTCTTC
CDR3aa: CSADGKVGLYEQFF

d_gene: .
j_gene: TRBJ2-2
v_gene: TRBV24-1
abundance: few
CDR3nt: TGTGCCACCAGTGATTTAGGGGTTACCGGGGAGCTGTTTTTT
CDR3aa: CATSDLGVTGELFF

d_gene: .
j_gene: TRBJ2-1
v_gene: TRBV5-1
abundance: many
CDR3nt: TGCGCCAGCAGCGCGACAGCATACAATGAGCAGTTCTTC
CDR3aa: CASSATAYNEQFF

d_gene: .
j_gene: TRBJ1-1
v_gene: TRBV12-3/TRBV12-4
abundance: many
CDR3nt: TGTGCCAGCAGCCGGGGGTGGTGGGGGGCGCGCACTGAAGCTTTCTTT
CDR3aa: CASSRGWWGARTEAFF

d_gene: .
j_gene: TRBJ2-2
v_gene: TRBV4-3
abundance: many
CDR3nt: TGCGCCAGCAGCCAAGGACTGGCGAACACCGGGGAGCTGTTTTTT
CDR3aa: CASSQGLANTGELFF

d_gene: TRBD1
j_gene: TRBJ2-2
v_gene: TRBV5-1
abundance: .
CDR3nt: TGCGCCAGCAGCTTGGGGCACTCCGGGACAGCTGCTGGACGTTATATAACCGGGGAGCTGTTTTTT
CDR3aa: CASSLGHSGTAAGRYITGELFF

d_gene: .
j_gene: TRBJ2-1
v_gene: TRBV6-2/TRBV6-3
abundance: many
CDR3nt: TGTGCCAGCCGCGCCGGGGCAGGGACTTTCTACAATGAGCAGTTCTTC
CDR3aa: CASRAGAGTFYNEQFF

d_gene: TRBD2
j_gene: TRBJ2-3
v_gene: TRBV7-8
abundance: many
CDR3nt: TGTGCCAGCAGCTTCCTTAGCGGGGGAACAGATACGCAGTATTTT
CDR3aa: CASSFLSGGTDTQYF

d_gene: TRBD1
j_gene: TRBJ2-7
v_gene: TRBV28
abundance: many
CDR3nt: TGTGCCAGCAGTTTTAACAGGGGGCAACCCTACGAGCAGTACTTC
CDR3aa: CASSFNRGQPYEQYF

d_gene: .
j_gene: TRBJ1-1
v_gene: TRBV5-1
abundance: many
CDR3nt: TGCGCCAGCAGACTTGGGGTTGACACTGAAGCTTTCTTT
CDR3aa: CASRLGVDTEAFF

d_gene: TRBD1
j_gene: TRBJ2-7
v_gene: TRBV5-1
abundance: few
CDR3nt: TGCGCCAGCAGCTGGGGGGACAGGGGCGGTATTGAGCAGTACTTC
CDR3aa: CASSWGDRGGIEQYF

d_gene: .
j_gene: TRBJ1-6
v_gene: TRBV7-2
abundance: .
CDR3nt: TGTGCCAGCAGCTTAGTGGGGCTACTCCAGAATTCACCCCTCCACTTT
CDR3aa: CASSLVGLLQNSPLHF

d_gene: .
j_gene: TRBJ2-7
v_gene: TRBV5-1
abundance: many
CDR3nt: TGCGCCAGCAGCTTGGCCGGGGCAGCCTACTACGAGCAGTACTTC
CDR3aa: CASSLAGAAYYEQYF

d_gene: TRBD2
j_gene: TRBJ2-7
v_gene: TRBV10-3
abundance: many
CDR3nt: TGTGCCATCAGTGAGGGACTAGCGGGTGAGCAGTACTTC
CDR3aa: CAISEGLAGEQYF

d_gene: TRBD1
j_gene: TRBJ2-7
v_gene: TRBV3-1
abundance: many
CDR3nt: TGTGCCAGCAGCCAACAGATACCGGGACAGGGATACGAGCAGTACTTC
CDR3aa: CASSQQIPGQGYEQYF

d_gene: .
j_gene: TRBJ1-3
v_gene: TRBV12-3/TRBV12-4
abundance: many
CDR3nt: TGTGCCAGCAGTTTCTTCGCCGCTGGAAACACCATATATTTT
CDR3aa: CASSFFAAGNTIYF

d_gene: .
j_gene: TRBJ1-4
v_gene: TRBV12-3/TRBV12-4
abundance: many
CDR3nt: TGTGCCAGCAGTCTCAGGGGTGGCACTAATGAAAAACTGTTTTTT
CDR3aa: CASSLRGGTNEKLFF

d_gene: .
j_gene: TRBJ1-6
v_gene: TRBV4-2
abundance: many
CDR3nt: TGTGCCAGCAGCCAAGGGGCATATCCCTCCTATAATTCACCCCTCCACTTT
CDR3aa: CASSQGAYPSYNSPLHF

d_gene: .
j_gene: TRBJ2-7
v_gene: TRBV10-3
abundance: many
CDR3nt: TGTGCCATCAGTGAGTCGAGTATGTACGAGCAGTACTTC
CDR3aa: CAISESSMYEQYF

d_gene: .
j_gene: TRBJ1-2
v_gene: TRBV5-6
abundance: many
CDR3nt: TGTGCCAGCAGCCCCACAGGGTTCGATGGCTACACCTTC
CDR3aa: CASSPTGFDGYTF

d_gene: .
j_gene: TRBJ1-2
v_gene: TRBV2
abundance: many
CDR3nt: TGTGCCAGCAGTGTCCTTGGACTGGGAGGAGAAGGCTACACCTTC
CDR3aa: CASSVLGLGGEGYTF